This TCR beta chain was observed in a study of T cell responses to AZD1222 COVID-19 vaccine. Study background: Pooled together were second doses at about 4 or about 12 weeks.

This CDR3 has 17 amino acids. In germline, CDR1 is SGHDN, CDR2 FVKESK. V lost 0 bases, J lost 2 bases, and 15 bases lay in between. Worth noting for this clone: Its antigen is not identified.

Study results and limitations: Sampling that yielded the repertoires occurred only after the peak T cell response.

Assay: immunoSEQ multiplex PCR; the TCRdb copy retains only in-frame clones and omits some. The sample holds about 140,000 clones, around nine tenths seen once. The sequence derives from an adult in good health. V and J are TRBV14 and TRBJ2-3; D may be TRBD2 (5 bases). The sequencing here drew on peripheral blood, taken on day 0 of AZD1222 vaccination. Written as DNA, the CDR3 is TGTGCCAGCAGCCAAGAAAATTTAGCGTTTCCCACAGATACGCAGTATTTT. Translating it yields CASSQENLAFPTDTQYF. Variable domain in full (rest from reference TRBV14 and TRBJ2-3): EAGVTQFPSHSVIEKGQTVTLRCDPISGHDNLYWYRRVMGKEIKFLLHFVKESKQDESGMPNNRFLAERTGGTYSTLKVQPAELEDSGVYFCASSQENLAFPTDTQYFGPGTRLTVL.